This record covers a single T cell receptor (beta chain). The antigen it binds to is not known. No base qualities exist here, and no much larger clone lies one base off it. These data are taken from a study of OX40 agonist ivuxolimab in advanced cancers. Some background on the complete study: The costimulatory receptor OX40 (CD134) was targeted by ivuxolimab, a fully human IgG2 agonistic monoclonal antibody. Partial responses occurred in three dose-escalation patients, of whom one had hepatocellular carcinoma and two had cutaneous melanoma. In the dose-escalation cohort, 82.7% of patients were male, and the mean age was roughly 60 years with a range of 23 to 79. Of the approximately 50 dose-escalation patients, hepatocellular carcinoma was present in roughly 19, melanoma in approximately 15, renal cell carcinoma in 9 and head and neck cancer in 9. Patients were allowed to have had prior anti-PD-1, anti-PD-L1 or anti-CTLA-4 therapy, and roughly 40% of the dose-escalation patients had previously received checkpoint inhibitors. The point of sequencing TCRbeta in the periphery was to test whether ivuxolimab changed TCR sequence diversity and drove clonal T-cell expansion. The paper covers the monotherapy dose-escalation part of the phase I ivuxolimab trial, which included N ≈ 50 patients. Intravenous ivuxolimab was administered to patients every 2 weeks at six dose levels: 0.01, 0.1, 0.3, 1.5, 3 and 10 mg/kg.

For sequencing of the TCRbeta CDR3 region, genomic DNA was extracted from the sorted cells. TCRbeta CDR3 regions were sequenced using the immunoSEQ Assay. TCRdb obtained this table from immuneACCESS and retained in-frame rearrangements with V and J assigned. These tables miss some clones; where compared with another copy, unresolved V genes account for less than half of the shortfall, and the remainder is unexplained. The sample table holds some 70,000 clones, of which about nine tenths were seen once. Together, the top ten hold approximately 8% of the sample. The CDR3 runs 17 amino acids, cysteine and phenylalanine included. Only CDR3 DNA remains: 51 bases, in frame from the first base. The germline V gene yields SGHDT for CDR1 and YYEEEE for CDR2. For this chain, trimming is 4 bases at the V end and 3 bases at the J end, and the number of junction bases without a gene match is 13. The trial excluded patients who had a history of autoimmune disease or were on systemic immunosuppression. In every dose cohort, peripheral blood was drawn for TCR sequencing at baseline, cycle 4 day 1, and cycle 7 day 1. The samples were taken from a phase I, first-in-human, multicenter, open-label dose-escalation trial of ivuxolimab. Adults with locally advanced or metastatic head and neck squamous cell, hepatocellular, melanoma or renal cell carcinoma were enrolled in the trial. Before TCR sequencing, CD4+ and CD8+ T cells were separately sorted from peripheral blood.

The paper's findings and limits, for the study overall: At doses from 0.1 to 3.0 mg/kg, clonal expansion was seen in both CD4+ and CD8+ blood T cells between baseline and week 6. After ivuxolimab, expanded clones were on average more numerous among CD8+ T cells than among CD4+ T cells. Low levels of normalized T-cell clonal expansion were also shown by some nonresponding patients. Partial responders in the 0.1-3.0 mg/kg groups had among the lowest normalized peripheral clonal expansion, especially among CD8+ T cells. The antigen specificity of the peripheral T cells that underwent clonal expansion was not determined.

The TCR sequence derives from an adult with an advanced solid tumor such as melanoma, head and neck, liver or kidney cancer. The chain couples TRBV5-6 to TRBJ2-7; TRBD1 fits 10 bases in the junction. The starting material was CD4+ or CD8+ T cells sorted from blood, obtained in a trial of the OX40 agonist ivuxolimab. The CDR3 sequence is CASSQTTRGQGNYEQYF. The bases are TGTGCCAGCAGCCAAACCACTAGGGGACAGGGGAACTACGAGCAGTACTTC. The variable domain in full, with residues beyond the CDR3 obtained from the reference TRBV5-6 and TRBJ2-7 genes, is DAGVTQSPTHLIKTRGQQVTLRCSPKSGHDTVSWYQQALGQGPQFIFQYYEEEERQRGNFPDRFSGHQFPNYSSELNVNALLLGDSALYLCASSQTTRGQGNYEQYFGPGTRLTVT.